Shown below are 5 T cell receptor beta chains from a single sample sequenced in a study of blood T cell repertoires in COVID-19. The assay was immunoSEQ multiplex PCR, and TCRdb's table has in-frame clones only and misses some. This table holds about 80,000 clones, approximately 76% found once. Sequenced: peripheral blood. Every receptor here comes from a man between 65 and 85 years old with active or convalescent COVID-19.

This clone was seen more than once but under ten times. V and J are TRBV21-1 and TRBJ2-2; TRBD1 is the table's D call and was not checked against the DNA. TRBV21-1 counts as a pseudogene. The CDR3 runs 17 residues. The CDR3 reads CASSAIQDYLNTGELFF. The CDR3 nucleotides are TGTGCCAGCAGCGCAATACAGGATTACTTGAACACCGGGGAGCTGTTTTTT.

The chain carries TRBV5-6 and TRBJ2-2; D unresolved. Looked up from germline, CDR1 is SGHDT and CDR2 is YYEEEE. Trimming left V 4 bases short and J 3 bases short, with 4 bases between. This CDR3 contains 12 residues. The CDR3 loop is CASSQYTGELFF. The CDR3 nucleotides read TGTGCCAGCAGCCAATACACCGGGGAGCTGTTTTTT.

V and J are TRBV5-4 and TRBJ2-3; 10 nucleotides align to TRBD2. Germline CDR1 reads SGHNT; CDR2 reads YYREEE (reference sequence). The CDR3 extends over 16 amino acids. V dropped 0 bases and J dropped 1; count of bases not matched to a gene: 2. In DNA, the CDR3 is TGTGCCAGCAGCTTGGGGCTAGCGGGGGGCACAGATACGCAGTATTTT. This encodes CASSLGLAGGTDTQYF.

The rearrangement joins TRBV7-9 to TRBJ1-2; 8 positions agree with TRBD1. CDR3 length: 15 amino acids. V gave up 5 bases and J gave up 7 bases; unmatched junction bases: 12. CDR1 and CDR2 (germline): SEHNR, FQNEAQ (reference sequence). The chain's CDR3 is CASSPRDRWMVGYTF. The DNA for the CDR3 is TGTGCCAGCAGCCCAAGGGACAGGTGGATGGTTGGCTACACCTTC.

The genes are TRBV19 and TRBJ2-1; TRBD2 agrees at 15 bases. CDR1 and CDR2 from the germline V gene are LNHDA and SQIVND (reference sequence). The J segment lost 6 bases and the V segment lost 4 bases, leaving 1 base of the junction unmatched. The CDR3 spans 15 residues. The CDR3 is CASSTGLAGGNEQFF. CDR3 coding DNA: TGTGCCAGTAGTACGGGACTAGCGGGGGGCAATGAGCAGTTCTTC. The full variable domain, rest sourced from reference TRBV19 and TRBJ2-1, is DGGITQSPKYLFRKEGQNVTLSCEQNLNHDAMYWYRQDPGQGLRLIYYSQIVNDFQKGDIAEGYSVSREKKESFPLTVTSAQKNPTAFYLCASSTGLAGGNEQFFGPGTRLTVL.